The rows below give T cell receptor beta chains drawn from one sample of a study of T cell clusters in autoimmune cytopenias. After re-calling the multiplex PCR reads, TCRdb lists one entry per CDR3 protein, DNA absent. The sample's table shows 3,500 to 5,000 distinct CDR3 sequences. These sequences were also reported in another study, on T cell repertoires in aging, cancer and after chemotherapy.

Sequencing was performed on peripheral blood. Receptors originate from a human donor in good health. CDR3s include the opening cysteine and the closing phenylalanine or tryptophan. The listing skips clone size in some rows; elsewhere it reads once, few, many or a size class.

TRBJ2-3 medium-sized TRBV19 CASRTKGDTDTQYF
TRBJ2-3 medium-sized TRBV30 CAWGAGVDLTDTQYF
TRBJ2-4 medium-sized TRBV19 CAKPGLAGGLAKNIQYF
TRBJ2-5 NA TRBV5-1 CASSLIGGQETQYF
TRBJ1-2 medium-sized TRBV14 CASSQDQGLLLGYTF
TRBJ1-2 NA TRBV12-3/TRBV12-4 CASSFSITSKGNYGYTF
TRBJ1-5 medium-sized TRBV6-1 CASRDNQPQHF
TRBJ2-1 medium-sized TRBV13 CASSLRIEQFF
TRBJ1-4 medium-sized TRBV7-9 CASSLRQGREKLFF
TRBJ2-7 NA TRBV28 CASRARDSRLYEQYF
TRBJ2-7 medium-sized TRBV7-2 CASSEQPYEQYF
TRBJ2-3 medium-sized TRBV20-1 CSARTATSTDTQYF
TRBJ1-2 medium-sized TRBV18 CASSPGGQQSYGYTF
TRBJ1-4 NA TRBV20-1 CSARDGTGGEKLFF
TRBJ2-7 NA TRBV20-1 CSVDGQSYEQYF
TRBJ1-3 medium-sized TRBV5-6 CASSFQGALGNTIYF
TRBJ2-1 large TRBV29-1 CSVGERNEQFF
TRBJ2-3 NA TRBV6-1 CASTRGASGTDTQYF
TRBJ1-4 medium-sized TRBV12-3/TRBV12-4 CASSRRTGRQEKLFF
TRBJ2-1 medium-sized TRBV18 CASSVQGQGEQFF
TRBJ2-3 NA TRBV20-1 CSAGRLAGFTDTQYF
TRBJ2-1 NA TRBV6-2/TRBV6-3 CASSYGGENNEQFF
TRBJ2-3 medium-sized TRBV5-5 CASSLLQGTDTQYF
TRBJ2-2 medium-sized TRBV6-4 CASSEAGGTGELFF
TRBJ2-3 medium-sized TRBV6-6 CASSYSTTQYF
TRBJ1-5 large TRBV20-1 CSAREARIFNQPQHF
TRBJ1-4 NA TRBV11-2 CASSARRGFGEKLFF
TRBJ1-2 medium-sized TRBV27 CASSLSGVFNYGYTF